Presented here are 4 T cell receptor beta chains from one specimen sequenced in a study of blood T cell repertoires in COVID-19. Data came from immunoSEQ multiplex PCR; TCRdb stores just in-frame clones and leaves some out. The sample carries more than 150,000 clones, around 84% recorded once. The sample comprised peripheral blood. The receptor source for this set is a man aged 25 to 45 with active or convalescent COVID-19.

The chain couples TRBV2 to TRBJ2-7, with D unclear. Trimming pared 3 bases from V and 0 bases from J, leaving 15 bases between. Germline CDR1 SNHLY, CDR2 FYNNEI. The CDR3 sequence is 16 residues long. DNA of the CDR3: TGTGCCAGCAGTGATCGAAGGAGTCTAAGCTCCTACGAGCAGTACGTC. Translation gives CASSDRRSLSSYEQYV.

The chain is built from TRBV7-9 and TRBJ2-5, with 12 bases identical to TRBD1. Germline V gene lookup returns CDR1 SEHNR and CDR2 FQNEAQ (reference sequence). The V gene end was trimmed by 4 bases and the J gene end by 7 bases; junction bases not matched to a gene: 7. CDR3 size: 15 residues. The CDR3 sequence is CASSSGTGGAGTQYF. The CDR3 nucleotides read TGTGCCAGCAGCTCCGGGACAGGGGGCGCGGGGACCCAGTACTTC.

The chain couples TRBV6-5 to TRBJ2-1, with a weak D call TRBD1 (6 bases). Germline CDR1 is MNHEY and CDR2 is SVGAGI. V dropped 6 bases and J dropped 5 bases, with 17 bases sitting between them. The CDR3 runs 15 residues. The chain's CDR3 is CASRTTRDTHNEQFF. The CDR3, as DNA: TGTGCCAGCAGGACGACCCGGGACACGCACAATGAGCAGTTCTTC.

This chain uses TRBV4-3 with TRBJ1-3; TRBD1 agrees at 7 bases. J lost 0 bases, V lost 0 bases, and 5 bases had no gene match. The CDR3 extends over 17 amino acids. Looked up from germline, CDR1 is LGHNA and CDR2 is YSLEER. Here the CDR3 DNA reads TGCGCCAGCAGCCAAGATCTCGCAGGGGGCTCTGGAAACACCATATATTTT. Its protein product is CASSQDLAGGSGNTIYF.